These 8 T cell receptor beta chains originate from one sample sequenced in a study of OX40 agonist ivuxolimab in advanced cancers. Generated by immunoSEQ multiplex PCR, the TCRdb table keeps only in-frame clones and is missing some. The top ten clones hold roughly 7.8% of a sample with approximately 47,000 clones, about 90% of them seen once. The starting material was CD4+ or CD8+ T cells sorted from blood, obtained in a trial of the OX40 agonist ivuxolimab. These receptors all stem from an adult with an advanced solid tumor such as melanoma, head and neck, liver or kidney cancer.

J is TRBJ1-5 and V is TRBV5-1; D gene unclear. The CDR3 is 13 amino acids. Trimming pared 4 bases from V and 3 bases from J, leaving 8 bases between. Germline V lookup: CDR1 SGHRS, CDR2 YFSETQ. Here the CDR3 reads CASSPAFNQPQHF. In nucleotides, the CDR3 is TGCGCCAGCAGCCCGGCTTTCAATCAGCCCCAGCATTTT.

V and J are TRBV5-8 and TRBJ2-7; D might be TRBD2 (5 bases). The germline V gene encodes CDR1 SGHTS and CDR2 YDEGEE. The CDR3 extends over 11 amino acids. V lost 3 bases to trimming and J lost 4 bases, with 5 bases between them. In DNA form, the CDR3 reads TGTGCCAGCAGCTGGAGGTACGAGCAGTACTTC. The encoded protein is CASSWRYEQYF.

The V call is TRBV6-5, the J call TRBJ2-7, with D perhaps being TRBD1 or TRBD2 (5 bases each). The CDR3 runs to 14 residues. Deletions cut 3 bases from V and 3 bases from J, with 12 bases between. The germline CDR1 and CDR2 sequences are MNHEY and SVGAGI. The CDR3 here is CASSYGTEYYEQYF. The CDR3 DNA sequence: TGTGCCAGCAGTTATGGGACGGAGTACTACGAGCAGTACTTC.

The chain is built from TRBV4-1 and TRBJ2-1; 11 nucleotides line up with TRBD2. The V and J ends lost 4 bases and 7 bases, in that order; junction bases with no gene match: 6. CDR1 and CDR2 from the germline V gene are MGHRA and YSYEKL. The CDR3 runs 15 residues. CDR3 protein: CASSPGLAVWNEQFF. In DNA, the CDR3 is TGCGCCAGCAGCCCGGGACTAGCGGTCTGGAATGAGCAGTTCTTC.

This sequence joins TRBV7-3 and TRBJ2-1; 9 bases agree with TRBD2. The length of the CDR3 is 16 residues. The J segment lost 4 bases and the V segment lost 2 bases, leaving 6 bases of the junction unmatched. The germline V gene has CDR1 SGHTA and CDR2 FQGTGA. The CDR3 loop reads CASSLWSTSGYNEQFF. The CDR3 DNA is TGTGCCAGCAGCTTATGGTCGACTAGCGGTTACAATGAGCAGTTCTTC.

The CDR3, as DNA: TGTGCCAGTACTCCGACAGGACTCGGCATTCAGTACTTC. Its protein product is CASTPTGLGIQYF. V usage is TRBV19 and J usage is TRBJ2-4; weak D call: TRBD1 (6 bases). Germline V gene lookup returns CDR1 LNHDA and CDR2 SQIVND (reference sequence). The CDR3 is made up of 13 amino acids. V was shortened by 7 bases and J by 9 bases, with 16 bases between the two germline ends.

The chain couples TRBV10-3 to TRBJ1-3; D ambiguous. This CDR3 is built from 16 residues. Between the trimmed V and J ends, which lost 1 base and 2 bases, there was a span of 12 bases. Germline-derived CDR1 and CDR2 are ENHRY and SYGVKD. CDR3 DNA: TGTGCCATCAGTGAGTGGCCTGCAGCGGCTGGAAACACCATATATTTT. It yields the protein CAISEWPAAAGNTIYF.

This clone has a single count. J is TRBJ1-1 and V is TRBV9, with D uncertain. Trimming took 4 bases from V and 0 from J, leaving 16 bases between them. The germline CDR1 and CDR2 sequences are SGDLS and YYNGEE. CDR3 length equals 16 residues. CDR3 protein: CASSPWGGAMNTEAFF. The CDR3 DNA reads TGTGCCAGCAGCCCATGGGGAGGAGCAATGAACACTGAAGCTTTCTTT. Full variable domain (rest looked up from reference TRBV9 and TRBJ1-1): DSGVTQTPKHLITATGQRVTLRCSPRSGDLSVYWYQQSLDQGLQFLIQYYNGEERAKGNILERFSAQQFPDLHSELNLSSLELGDSALYFCASSPWGGAMNTEAFFGQGTRLTVV.